This paragraph covers one T cell receptor (beta chain) sequence. The sample is drawn from a study of blood T cell repertoires in COVID-19. As for the study in general: Acute and convalescent COVID-19 specimens originated in the United States, Italy and Spain.

All enrollees were about 18 to 100 years old and from roughly 26 US areas. The study counted Cohort 3 donors as recovered given two negative PCRs, clearance, or symptom resolution. CDR3 length equals 15 residues. V shed 4 bases, J shed 2 bases, and the junction held 4 bases outside the gene matches. The germline V gene has CDR1 SGDLS and CDR2 YYNGEE. The authors' processing: The assay estimated nucleated cells by amplifying reference gene primers. This table comes from immunoSEQ multiplex PCR, and its TCRdb copy is limited to in-frame clones, with some not included. The V and J calls and the clone size are those of that table, but D and trimming were determined from the DNA. The repertoire has approximately 280,000 clones, approximately 88% of them found once; the top ten carry approximately 5.7%.

The sample taken for sequencing was PBMCs or T cells enriched from blood (not recorded which). The TCR was taken from a woman aged 40-49 years who had recovered from COVID-19. The chain recombines TRBV9 with TRBJ2-7; 12 nucleotides line up with TRBD2. The CDR3 DNA follows: TGTGCCAGCAGCCCTAGCGGGAGGGCGACCTACGAGCAGTACTTC. It codes for CASSPSGRATYEQYF.